This T cell receptor beta chain came from a study of shared clonotypes between healthy human individuals. Study-wide points: Owing to a small donor count, the genetic and exposure-history diversity represented was limited.

A remark on this clone: Its matching antigen is unknown.

The assay was run at deep level. Generated by immunoSEQ multiplex PCR, the TCRdb table keeps only in-frame clones and is missing some. In the table there are fewer than 550,000 clones, nearly 80% of which are singletons. The CDR3 extends over 14 amino acids. The germline V gene encodes CDR1 SQVTM and CDR2 ANQGSEA. The sequenced material came from PBMCs. The source is a woman in her forties in good health. Some clones in this sample may be carry-over from other donors' samples. This chain links TRBV29-1 with TRBJ2-5; D is perhaps TRBD2 (5 bases). The last part of the DNA fits TRBJ2-7 better; the J call may be wrong. As DNA, the CDR3 is TGCAGCGTTGAAGATCGGGGAAACTCCTACGAGCAGTACTTC. As protein: CSVEDRGNSYEQYF.